This is a list of T cell receptor beta chains from one sample in a study of early T cells in non-severe SARS-CoV-2 infection. From the 5' RACE reads, TCRdb called clonotypes with MiXCR, one entry per CDR3 protein. The table has about 83,000 distinct CDR3 sequences, about 10% seen once; the top ten hold around 8%. The specimen was whole blood, collected at baseline. The source of these receptors is an adult who was a healthcare worker with PCR-confirmed SARS-CoV-2 infection or an uninfected control (not recorded which). Both conserved end residues are part of each CDR3. D genes are given only for firm matches. A row's size may be missing; if present it is once, few, many or a size class.

DNA: TGTGCCAGCAGTTTAAGCGGGAGGTGGAATGAGCAGTTCTTC
CDR3: CASSLSGRWNEQFF
V: TRBV27
J: TRBJ2-1
size: many
D: TRBD2

DNA: TGTGCCAGCAGCGCCTGGAGCGGGAGGGCCGATGAGCAGTTCTTC
CDR3: CASSAWSGRADEQFF
V: TRBV11-2
J: TRBJ2-1
size: few
D: TRBD2

DNA: TGCGCCAGCAGTGCCCTTCACTCTGGAAACACCATATATTTT
CDR3: CASSALHSGNTIYF
V: TRBV10-2
J: TRBJ1-3
size: many
D: -

DNA: TGTGCCAGCACGGGTAGACTAGCGGGAGAAAACGGGCAGTACTTC
CDR3: CASTGRLAGENGQYF
V: TRBV18
J: TRBJ2-7
size: many
D: TRBD2

DNA: TGTGCCAGCAGCCAAGGGGGGGCAGGGGCCCACGGGGAGCTGTTTTTT
CDR3: CASSQGGAGAHGELFF
V: TRBV3-1
J: TRBJ2-2
size: many
D: -

DNA: TGTGCCAGCAGCTTAGATATGGGCTCTGGGGCCAACGTCCTGACTTTC
CDR3: CASSLDMGSGANVLTF
V: TRBV13
J: TRBJ2-6
size: -
D: -

DNA: TGTGCCAGCAGTTTACCGGTCCTTGGAGGCTACACCTTC
CDR3: CASSLPVLGGYTF
V: TRBV28
J: TRBJ1-2
size: few
D: -

DNA: TGTGCCAGTAGTGCCGGACGGACGAATCAGCCCCAGCATTTT
CDR3: CASSAGRTNQPQHF
V: TRBV19
J: TRBJ1-5
size: -
D: -

DNA: TGCGCCAGCAGCTCCGGACGACTAGCGGGAGTGGGGAATGAGCAGTTCTTC
CDR3: CASSSGRLAGVGNEQFF
V: TRBV5-1
J: TRBJ2-1
size: many
D: TRBD2

DNA: TGTGCCAGCAGTTACTCGCTGACCCAGTACTTC
CDR3: CASSYSLTQYF
V: TRBV6-2/TRBV6-3
J: TRBJ2-5
size: -
D: -

DNA: TGTGCCAGCAGCCCAATCAACAGAAACCGGGACAGGGACTTCGAGCAGTACTTC
CDR3: CASSPINRNRDRDFEQYF
V: TRBV11-2
J: TRBJ2-7
size: few
D: TRBD1

DNA: TGTGCCAGCAGTTTGCGTTTTCGTAGGGGACTAGCGGGAGGGCCGATGAAGCCAGATACGCAGTATTTT
CDR3: CASSLRFRRGLAGGPMKPDTQYF
V: TRBV28
J: TRBJ2-3
size: few
D: TRBD2

DNA: TGTGCCAGCAGCCCCGCGGGGACCCGGGGTTCACCCCTCCACTTT
CDR3: CASSPAGTRGSPLHF
V: TRBV11-2
J: TRBJ1-6
size: -
D: -

DNA: TGTGCCAGCAGCGTACTGAGCGGACTTTCAACAGATACGCAGTATTTT
CDR3: CASSVLSGLSTDTQYF
V: TRBV9
J: TRBJ2-3
size: few
D: -

DNA: TGTGCCAGCTCACCCCAGGGGAACAGTGAAGCTTTCTTT
CDR3: CASSPQGNSEAFF
V: TRBV18
J: TRBJ1-1
size: few
D: -

DNA: TGTGCCAGCAGCTACCGACAGGATAATTCACCCCTCCACTTT
CDR3: CASSYRQDNSPLHF
V: TRBV7-9
J: TRBJ1-6
size: few
D: -

DNA: TGTGCCAGCAGTTTCACCCGCTACGAGCAGTACTTC
CDR3: CASSFTRYEQYF
V: TRBV28
J: TRBJ2-7
size: few
D: -

DNA: TGTGCCACCAGTGATTTGTCTCGGACAGGGAACAATGAGCAGTTCTTC
CDR3: CATSDLSRTGNNEQFF
V: TRBV24-1
J: TRBJ2-1
size: many
D: TRBD1

DNA: TGTGCCAGCTCACCACCCGACGGTGTACAAGAGACCCAGTACTTC
CDR3: CASSPPDGVQETQYF
V: TRBV18
J: TRBJ2-5
size: many
D: -

DNA: TGTGCCAGCAGTCTCATAGGGGTTGGAGAGACCCAGTACTTC
CDR3: CASSLIGVGETQYF
V: TRBV27
J: TRBJ2-5
size: many
D: -

DNA: TGTGCCAGCAGCCGACAGGGGAGTAGTTATGGCTACACCTTC
CDR3: CASSRQGSSYGYTF
V: TRBV7-9
J: TRBJ1-2
size: -
D: TRBD1

DNA: TGTGCCAGCAGCTTAGGAGGTGCGGGACTAGCGCACAATGAGCAGTTCTTC
CDR3: CASSLGGAGLAHNEQFF
V: TRBV11-2
J: TRBJ2-1
size: -
D: TRBD2

DNA: TGTGCCAGCAGCCATCCTACAGGCACTAGCGGGATAGGAGTGAGTAATGAGCAGTTCTTC
CDR3: CASSHPTGTSGIGVSNEQFF
V: TRBV3-1
J: TRBJ2-1
size: -
D: TRBD2

DNA: TGTGCCAGCAGCCCGTACCTAGAACCTAACACCGGGGAGCTGTTTTTT
CDR3: CASSPYLEPNTGELFF
V: TRBV7-9
J: TRBJ2-2
size: many
D: -

DNA: TGTGCCAGCAGTGAAGCAGGGGCAACTAGCAATTACAATGAGCAGTTCTTC
CDR3: CASSEAGATSNYNEQFF
V: TRBV6-1
J: TRBJ2-1
size: -
D: -

DNA: TGTGCCAGCAAGCCCGCTGCTAGCGCGAACACCGGGGAGCTGTTTTTT
CDR3: CASKPAASANTGELFF
V: TRBV9
J: TRBJ2-2
size: -
D: -

DNA: TGCAGTGCTAGCGTTAGCGGGAGGGCCTACGAGCAGTACTTC
CDR3: CSASVSGRAYEQYF
V: TRBV20-1
J: TRBJ2-7
size: few
D: TRBD2

DNA: TGTGCCAGCAGGCCGGGTTATCGGGGCAATGAGCAGTTCTTC
CDR3: CASRPGYRGNEQFF
V: TRBV6-2/TRBV6-3
J: TRBJ2-1
size: -
D: -

DNA: TGTGCCAGCAGCCTTCGATCTCGGGCCTCATTCCAAGAGACCCAGTACTTC
CDR3: CASSLRSRASFQETQYF
V: TRBV11-1
J: TRBJ2-5
size: many
D: -

DNA: TGCGCCAGCAGCCACGGACAGGGCCCCTACGAGCAGTACTTC
CDR3: CASSHGQGPYEQYF
V: TRBV5-1
J: TRBJ2-7
size: few
D: TRBD1

DNA: TGTGCCAGCAGCCGTGCCGTCCGACAGGGTGAAGCTTTCTTT
CDR3: CASSRAVRQGEAFF
V: TRBV27
J: TRBJ1-1
size: -
D: TRBD1

DNA: TGTGCCACCAGCACCTCACGTATCCTAGAGACCCAGTACTTC
CDR3: CATSTSRILETQYF
V: TRBV15
J: TRBJ2-5
size: few
D: -

DNA: TGTGCCAGCTCCCAGACAGGGATTAATCAGCCCCAGCATTTT
CDR3: CASSQTGINQPQHF
V: TRBV25-1
J: TRBJ1-5
size: -
D: TRBD1

DNA: TGTGCCAGCAGCTCCTACAGGGGGGATGAGCAGTTCTTC
CDR3: CASSSYRGDEQFF
V: TRBV12-3/TRBV12-4
J: TRBJ2-1
size: many
D: TRBD1

DNA: TGCGCCAGCAGCTCTACCCCAGGGTGGACTAACTATGGCTACACCTTC
CDR3: CASSSTPGWTNYGYTF
V: TRBV5-1
J: TRBJ1-2
size: few
D: -

DNA: TGTGCCAGCTCACCGTCTTGGGGATATAATTCACCCCTCCACTTT
CDR3: CASSPSWGYNSPLHF
V: TRBV18
J: TRBJ1-6
size: -
D: -

DNA: TGTGCCAGCAGCAAACAGGGGAACTACGAGCAGTACTTC
CDR3: CASSKQGNYEQYF
V: TRBV3-1
J: TRBJ2-7
size: few
D: TRBD1

DNA: TGCAGTGCTCAGTCTAGCGGGAGGGGGTACAATGAGCAGTTCTTC
CDR3: CSAQSSGRGYNEQFF
V: TRBV20-1
J: TRBJ2-1
size: few
D: TRBD2

DNA: TGTGCCAGCAGCCCGACTTCCCCCCACTACGAGCAGTACTTC
CDR3: CASSPTSPHYEQYF
V: TRBV6-6
J: TRBJ2-7
size: few
D: -

DNA: TGTGCCAGCAGTTTAGCGGGTGTACCTTACGAGCAGTACTTC
CDR3: CASSLAGVPYEQYF
V: TRBV28
J: TRBJ2-7
size: many
D: -